One TCR beta chain is described in this entry. This clonotype occurred many times. Its antigen remains undetermined. Per-nucleotide qualities are absent, and no much larger clonotype sits a single base away. The V and J ends are trimmed by 5 bases and 3 bases, leaving 13 bases between them. Based on the germline V gene, the CDR1 and CDR2 sequences are KGHSH and LQKENI. Its CDR3 holds 14 amino acids, cysteine through phenylalanine. The entry retains the CDR3 DNA only, 42 bases that are in frame from base 1. The TCR beta CDR3 regions were amplified from RNA transcripts. The TCR CDR3 was subjected to a first round of RT-PCR using the HTBI primer set and the Qiagen OneStep RT-PCR kit. The libraries were constructed in a second round of multiplex PCR and then size-selected and purified. Sequencing of the libraries was done on an Illumina HiSeq2000 using paired-end 100 bp reads. As for the authors' bioinformatics: SOAPnuke was used to process the raw data, removing reads that contained adapters or uncalled bases, had a mean Phred below 15, or lacked an exact match to the constant primer or identifier. COPE v1.2.5 was used to merge high-quality paired reads, and clonotypes were defined as unique nucleotide sequences. Clonotypes were aligned to IMGT TRBV, TRBD and TRBJ reference segments using MiTCR v1.1. Only V-J combinations with frequency above 0.0001, covering 98% to 99.2% of repertoires, were analysed. The TCS score was defined as the ratio of F50 (clonal expansion) to E x V (chaos), calculated using BLOSUM62-based TCRdist between CDR3 peptides within each V-J. Welch's t-statistics and random forest reduced roughly 540 V-J features to fewer than 15, which were used in a naive Bayes classifier (R e1071). TCRdb itself trimmed the public reads at Q25 with fastp, ran MiXCR and retained productive beta chains. CDR3 protein sequences are deduplicated, and each keeps its most common genes and DNA. The authors' filters were not applied to this entry. Present in this sample are some 620,000 distinct CDR3 sequences, roughly 16% of which were seen just once. Of the sample, over 3.5% falls within the top ten clones.

Graves' hyperthyroidism was defined as stable when no progression to ophthalmopathy occurred over 18 months of follow-up. Hyperthyroidism patients were newly diagnosed, had a disease duration of under 2 months, and were aged 18 to 65 years. Exclusion was applied to patients with uncontrolled infections, other autoimmune diseases, pregnancy or lactation. Diagnoses relied on clinical symptoms, serum thyroxine and TRAb, thyroid ultrasound and orbital computed tomography. Ficoll-Paque density gradient centrifugation was used to isolate PBMCs from around 10 ml of fresh peripheral blood. Total RNA was extracted with Trizol reagent, and quality was checked on an Agilent 2100 Bioanalyzer. The data belong to a study of T cells in Graves' hyperthyroidism and ophthalmopathy (dated by TCRdb to between 2017 and 2020). In the study overall: Peripheral blood was collected at initial diagnosis, before any treatment. TCR V-J signatures able to tell the groups apart were searched for in a discovery cohort of 90 to 100 patients, of whom roughly 42 had Graves' ophthalmopathy and some 60 had stable Graves' hyperthyroidism. An independent validation cohort of under 20 hyperthyroidism patients and roughly 16 patients who later progressed to ophthalmopathy tested prospective prediction of ophthalmopathy. The 95 to 100 discovery patients were randomly split 7:3 into training and test sets. Thyroid tissue and blood T-cell repertoires from several Graves' hyperthyroidism patients were also compared in the study. Once sampling was done, hyperthyroidism patients were given methimazole at a starting dose of 30 mg daily, whereas ophthalmopathy patients were given high-dose intravenous methylprednisolone. According to the paper, TCR Vbeta CDR3 sequencing was carried out on about 140 peripheral blood samples, which came from some 41 ophthalmopathy, 70 to 80 hyperthyroidism and some 17 progressor patients. The research as a whole found: Most expanded thyroid clonotypes (frequency above 0.001) were also found in blood, which suggests that blood repertoires may mirror thyroid immune responses. No statistical method was used to set the sample size in advance, and investigators knew the group allocation. Ophthalmopathy was separated from stable hyperthyroidism by a 13 V-J signature model, with around 90% sensitivity and roughly 81% specificity obtained in cross-validation and 80%/75% obtained in testing. During validation, the model predicted progression to ophthalmopathy a median of around 7 months ahead of onset, with roughly 65% sensitivity and 72.22% specificity.

The sequenced material came from blood. This clonotype was obtained from a woman under 40 with Graves' hyperthyroidism. Recombination joined TRBV18 with TRBJ1-1; there is no confident call for the D gene. CDR3 region: CASSYGLTDTEAFF. Read as DNA, the sequence is TGTGCCAGCTCATACGGACTCACAGACACTGAAGCTTTCTTT. Beyond the CDR3, the reference TRBV18 and TRBJ1-1 genes provide the residues; the full variable domain reads: NAGVMQNPRHLVRRRGQEARLRCSPMKGHSHVYWYRQLPEEGLKFMVYLQKENIIDESGMPKERFSAEFPKEGPSILRIQQVVRGDSAAYFCASSYGLTDTEAFFGQGTRLTVV.